The entry below describes one TCR beta chain. Its matching antigen is unknown. Germline CDR1 SGHDT, CDR2 YYEEEE. The V end was cut by 4 bases, the J end by 0 bases, with 15 bases between. The CDR3 is 16 residues long. The data derive from a study of cytomegalovirus exposure and HLA in healthy donors. Study-level points and caveats: Some public TCRs appeared in many individuals, while most sequences were rare. According to a subsequent analysis, TCR clusters identified in the first cohort showed a tendency to co-occur across the roughly 120 validation repertoires.

Produced via immunoSEQ multiplex PCR; TCRdb's table is partial and in-frame only. Found here are about 58,000 clones, more than 90% of them singletons; the top ten hold more than 0.85%. Sequenced material: PBMCs. This receptor was identified in a man younger than 35 in good health and CMV-seronegative. J is TRBJ2-3 and V is TRBV5-6, with D possibly being TRBD2 (6 bases). CDR3 residues: CASSPGAGRSTDTQYF. CDR3 nucleotide sequence: TGTGCCAGCAGCCCCGGGGCGGGACGGAGCACAGATACGCAGTATTTT.